This T cell receptor (beta chain) is from a study of long-term antiretroviral therapy in people with HIV. From germline, CDR1 is SGHDT and CDR2 YYEEEE. V gave up 4 bases and J gave up 4 bases, with 8 bases separating them. CDR3 length: 12 amino acids. The assay used was immunoSEQ (version v3.0), run at survey level. The table came from immunoSEQ multiplex PCR; TCRdb's copy has only in-frame clones and leaves some out. The sample lists more than 15,000 clones, approximately 82% occurring once. Sequences were derived from unsorted PBMCs, sampled 0.3 years before starting antiretroviral therapy. The sequence came from a man between 50 and 59 years old with HIV. V is TRBV5-6 and J is TRBJ1-2; D gene unclear. Here the CDR3 DNA reads TGTGCCAGCAGCATCGACCTCTATGGCTACACCTTC. Translated: CASSIDLYGYTF. The entire variable domain, with the rest obtained from reference TRBV5-6 and TRBJ1-2, is as follows: DAGVTQSPTHLIKTRGQQVTLRCSPKSGHDTVSWYQQALGQGPQFIFQYYEEEERQRGNFPDRFSGHQFPNYSSELNVNALLLGDSALYLCASSIDLYGYTFGSGTRLTVV.